The 12 T cell receptor beta chains below all came from one sample that was sequenced in a study of CD8 T cells in Susac syndrome. With random hexamers, reverse transcription was performed on 0.5 to 1 ug of RNA. TCRdb reprocessed the immunoSEQ multiplex PCR reads via MiXCR and lists one record per CDR3 protein. The sample shows around 130,000 distinct CDR3 sequences, 85% to 95% of them seen only once. The source material was CD4+ T cells from PBMCs. These receptors came from a human donor with multiple sclerosis.

The chain recombines TRBV27 with TRBJ2-5; D gene uncertain. The CDR3 runs 15 residues. V was trimmed by 2 bases and J by 3 bases, leaving 13 bases between them. Germline lookup yields CDR1 MNHEY and CDR2 SMNVEV (reference sequence). CDR3 loop: CASSLMPRPEETQYF. CDR3 nucleotides: TGTGCCAGCAGTTTAATGCCTCGCCCAGAAGAGACCCAGTACTTC.

The chain carries TRBV7-9 and TRBJ2-4; 12 bases agree with TRBD2. CDR1 and CDR2 (germline): SEHNR, FQNEAQ (reference sequence). The CDR3 length is 16 residues. V lost 5 bases, J lost 4 bases, and 6 bases stayed unmatched. For the CDR3, the DNA is TGTGCCAGCAGCCCCGGGACTAGCGGGCTAAAAAACATTCAGTACTTC. Translating it yields CASSPGTSGLKNIQYF.

The rearrangement joins TRBV28 to TRBJ2-5; 10 bases fit TRBD1. Germline trimming cut 6 bases from V and 10 bases from J; bases unmatched to any gene: 8. The CDR3 is 13 residues long. Germline V gives CDR1 MDHEN, CDR2 SYDVKM. CDR3 DNA sequence: TGTGCCAGCAGATTACCGGGACAGGGGCGCCAGTACTTC. Its translation is CASRLPGQGRQYF.

The chain combines TRBV9 with TRBJ2-1; D is possibly TRBD2 (5 bases). V lost 4 bases, J lost 0 bases, and 11 bases lay in between. The CDR3 extends over 15 amino acids. CDR1 is SGDLS and CDR2 is YYNGEE in the germline V gene. The CDR3 DNA follows: TGTGCCAGCAGCCCCGGAGGACTCTCCTACAATGAGCAGTTCTTC. This gives the protein CASSPGGLSYNEQFF.

This chain uses TRBV5-1 with TRBJ1-5; 10 bases agree with TRBD1. V was clipped by 5 bases and J by 3 bases; unmatched bases: 5. Germline CDR1 is SGHRS and CDR2 is YFSETQ. The CDR3 totals 15 residues. In DNA form, the CDR3 reads TGCGCCAGCAGTTCGACAGGGGGCTTCAATCAGCCCCAGCATTTT. Translated: CASSSTGGFNQPQHF.

V gene TRBV4-2 combines with J gene TRBJ2-1; D remains unclear. Trimming left V 1 base short and J 8 bases short, with 3 bases between. The CDR3 consists of 11 residues. Germline CDR1 and CDR2: LGHNA and YNFKEQ. In DNA form, the CDR3 reads TGTGCCAGCAGCCAAGCGGATGAGCAGTTCTTC. Translation: CASSQADEQFF.

The genes are TRBV5-6 and TRBJ2-3, with D hard to call. Trimming shortened V by 1 base and J by 6 bases, and 6 bases separated the two germline ends. The length of the CDR3 is 12 residues. Looked up from germline, CDR1 is SGHDT and CDR2 is YYEEEE. The CDR3: CASSLYGDTQYF. CDR3 nucleotides: TGTGCCAGCAGCTTGTATGGTGATACGCAGTATTTT.

The chain combines TRBV27 with TRBJ1-2, with D possibly matching TRBD1 (6 bases). This CDR3 comprises 16 residues. Germline values: CDR1 MNHEY, CDR2 SMNVEV (reference sequence). V lost 4 bases, J lost 2 bases, and 17 bases lay in between. The CDR3 here is CASSSNYREVNYGYTF. The DNA for the CDR3 is TGTGCCAGCAGTTCAAATTACAGGGAGGTAAACTATGGCTACACCTTC.

CDR3 in amino acids: CSASQQAYEQYF. The CDR3 DNA reads TGCAGTGCTAGCCAACAAGCCTACGAGCAGTACTTC. This sequence joins TRBV20-1 and TRBJ2-7; D gene ambiguous. V lost 3 bases, J lost 2 bases, and 8 bases lay in between. Germline lookup yields CDR1 DFQATT and CDR2 SNEGSKA (reference sequence). This CDR3 is built from 12 residues.

The chain has TRBV6-5 and TRBJ2-7; 9 bases agree with TRBD1. The CDR3 consists of 14 residues. Germline CDR1 reads MNHEY; CDR2 reads SVGAGI. With 7 bases clipped from V and 5 bases from J, the junction kept 9 bases outside the gene matches. The CDR3 region has the DNA TGTGCCAGCACCCTAGACAGGGGGAGCAACGAGCAGTACTTC. It specifies CASTLDRGSNEQYF.

This clonotype was detected only a few times. The chain recombines TRBV29-1 with TRBJ1-2, with no clear D. The germline V gene encodes CDR1 SQVTM and CDR2 ANQGSEA. The CDR3 runs to 10 residues. Trimming removed 7 bases at V and 6 bases at J, with 9 bases between. DNA of the CDR3: TGCAGCGCCGTGATCGATGGCTACACCTTC. Translated: CSAVIDGYTF.

The CDR3 nucleotides are TGTGCCAGCCAGTCCGGGGCCACCAAAAACATTCAGTACTTC. It yields the protein CASQSGATKNIQYF. The chain couples TRBV6-5 to TRBJ2-4; tentatively, D is TRBD1 or TRBD2 (5 bases each). Trimming pared 8 bases from V and 2 bases from J, leaving 13 bases between. Germline loops: CDR1 MNHEY, CDR2 SVGAGI. This CDR3 is built from 14 residues.